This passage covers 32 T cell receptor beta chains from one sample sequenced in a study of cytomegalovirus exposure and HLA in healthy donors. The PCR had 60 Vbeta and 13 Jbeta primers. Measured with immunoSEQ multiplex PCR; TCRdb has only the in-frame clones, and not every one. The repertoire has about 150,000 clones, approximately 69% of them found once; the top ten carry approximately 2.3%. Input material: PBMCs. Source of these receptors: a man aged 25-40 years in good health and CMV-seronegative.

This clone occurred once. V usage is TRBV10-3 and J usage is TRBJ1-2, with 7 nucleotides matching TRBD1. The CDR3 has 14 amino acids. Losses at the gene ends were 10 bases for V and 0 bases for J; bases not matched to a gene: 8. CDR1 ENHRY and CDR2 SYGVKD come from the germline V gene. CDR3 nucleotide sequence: TGTGCCACTCAATCGGGGACAGCTAACTATGGCTACACCTTC. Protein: CATQSGTANYGYTF.

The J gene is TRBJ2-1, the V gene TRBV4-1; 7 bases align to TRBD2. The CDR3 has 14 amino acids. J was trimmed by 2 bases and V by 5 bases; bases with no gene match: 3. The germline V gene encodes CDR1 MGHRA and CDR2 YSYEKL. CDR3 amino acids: CASSVAGAYNEQFF. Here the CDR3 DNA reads TGCGCCAGCAGCGTTGCGGGGGCCTACAATGAGCAGTTCTTC.

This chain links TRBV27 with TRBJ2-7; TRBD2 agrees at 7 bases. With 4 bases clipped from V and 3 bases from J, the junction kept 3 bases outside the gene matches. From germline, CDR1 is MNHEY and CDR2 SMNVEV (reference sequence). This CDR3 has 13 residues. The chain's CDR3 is CASSSGGYYEQYF. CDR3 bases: TGTGCCAGCAGTTCCGGGGGGTACTACGAGCAGTACTTC.

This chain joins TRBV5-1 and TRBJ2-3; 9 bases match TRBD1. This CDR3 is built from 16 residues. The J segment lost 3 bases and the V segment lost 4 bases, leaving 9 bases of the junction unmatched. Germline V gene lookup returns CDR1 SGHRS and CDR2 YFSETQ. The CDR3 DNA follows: TGCGCCAGCAGCCCCATGGGGGACAGGGTAACAGATACGCAGTATTTT. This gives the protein CASSPMGDRVTDTQYF.

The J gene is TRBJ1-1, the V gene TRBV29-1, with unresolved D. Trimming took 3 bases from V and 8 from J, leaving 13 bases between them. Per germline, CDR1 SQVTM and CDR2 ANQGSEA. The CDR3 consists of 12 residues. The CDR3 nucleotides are TGCAGCGTTGATCCCGCGGGCGGAGAAGCTTTCTTT. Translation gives CSVDPAGGEAFF.

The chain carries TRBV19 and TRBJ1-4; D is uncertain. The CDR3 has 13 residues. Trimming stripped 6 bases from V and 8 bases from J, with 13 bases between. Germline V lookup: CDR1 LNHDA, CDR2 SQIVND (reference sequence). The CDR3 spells CASSSESSEKLFF. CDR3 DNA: TGTGCCAGTAGCAGCGAGTCCTCCGAAAAACTGTTTTTT.

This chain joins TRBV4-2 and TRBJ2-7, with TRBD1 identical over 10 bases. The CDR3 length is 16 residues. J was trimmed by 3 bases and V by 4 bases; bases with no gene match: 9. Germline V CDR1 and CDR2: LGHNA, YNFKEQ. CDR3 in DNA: TGTGCCAGCAGCCCCACCCCGGGACAGGGGAACTACGAGCAGTACTTC. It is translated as CASSPTPGQGNYEQYF.

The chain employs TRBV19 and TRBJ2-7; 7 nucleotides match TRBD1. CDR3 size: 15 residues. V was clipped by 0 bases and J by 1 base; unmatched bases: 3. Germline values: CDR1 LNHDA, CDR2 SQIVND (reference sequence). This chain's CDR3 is CASSIDPGQSYEQYF. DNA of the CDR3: TGTGCCAGTAGTATAGATCCGGGACAGTCCTACGAGCAGTACTTC.

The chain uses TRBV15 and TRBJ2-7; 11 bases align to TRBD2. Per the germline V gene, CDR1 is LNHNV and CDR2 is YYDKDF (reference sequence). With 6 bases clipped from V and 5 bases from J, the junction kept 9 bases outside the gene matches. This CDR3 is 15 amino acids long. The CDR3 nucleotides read TGTGCCACCAGTGCTAGCGGGGGGTCCCCCCACGAGCAGTACTTC. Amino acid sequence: CATSASGGSPHEQYF.

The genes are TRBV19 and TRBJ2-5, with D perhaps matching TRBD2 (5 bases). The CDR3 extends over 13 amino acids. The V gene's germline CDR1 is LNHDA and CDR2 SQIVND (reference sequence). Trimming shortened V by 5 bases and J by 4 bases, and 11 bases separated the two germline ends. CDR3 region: CASSFRRGETQYF. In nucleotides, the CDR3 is TGTGCCAGTAGTTTTAGACGGGGAGAGACCCAGTACTTC.

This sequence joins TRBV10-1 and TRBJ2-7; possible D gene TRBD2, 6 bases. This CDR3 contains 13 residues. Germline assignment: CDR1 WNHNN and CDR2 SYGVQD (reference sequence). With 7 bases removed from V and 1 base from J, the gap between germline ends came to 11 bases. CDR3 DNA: TGCGCCAGCATTATACTAGCTTCCTACGAGCAGTACTTC. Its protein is CASIILASYEQYF.

The CDR3 loop reads CASSRESSTGELFF. CDR3 coding DNA: TGCGCCAGCAGCCGCGAGAGTTCCACCGGGGAGCTGTTTTTT. V is TRBV4-3 and J is TRBJ2-2; D ambiguous. Germline V gene lookup returns CDR1 LGHNA and CDR2 YSLEER. CDR3 size: 14 residues. V lost 4 bases, J lost 4 bases, and 10 bases lay in between.

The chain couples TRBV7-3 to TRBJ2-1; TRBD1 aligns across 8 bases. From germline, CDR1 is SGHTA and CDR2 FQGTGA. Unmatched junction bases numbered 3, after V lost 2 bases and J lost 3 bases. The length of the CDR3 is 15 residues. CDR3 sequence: CASSLAGGDYNEQFF. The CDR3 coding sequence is TGTGCCAGCAGCTTAGCAGGGGGCGACTACAATGAGCAGTTCTTC.

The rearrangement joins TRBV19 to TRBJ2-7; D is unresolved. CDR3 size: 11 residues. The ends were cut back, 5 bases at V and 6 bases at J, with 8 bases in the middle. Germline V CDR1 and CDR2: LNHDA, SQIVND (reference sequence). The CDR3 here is CASSLRGEQYF. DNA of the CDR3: TGTGCCAGTAGTCTCCGCGGCGAGCAGTACTTC.

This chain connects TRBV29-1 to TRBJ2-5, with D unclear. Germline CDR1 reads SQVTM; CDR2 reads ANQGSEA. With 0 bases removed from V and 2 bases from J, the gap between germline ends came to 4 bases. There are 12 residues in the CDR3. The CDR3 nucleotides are TGCAGCGTTGAAGAACAGCAAGAGACCCAGTACTTC. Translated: CSVEEQQETQYF.

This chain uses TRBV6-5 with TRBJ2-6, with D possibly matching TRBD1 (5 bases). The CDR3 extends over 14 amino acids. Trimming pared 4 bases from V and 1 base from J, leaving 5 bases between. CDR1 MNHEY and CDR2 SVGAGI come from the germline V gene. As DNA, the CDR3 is TGTGCCAGCAGTTCAGGGTCTGGGGCCAACGTCCTGACTTTC. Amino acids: CASSSGSGANVLTF.

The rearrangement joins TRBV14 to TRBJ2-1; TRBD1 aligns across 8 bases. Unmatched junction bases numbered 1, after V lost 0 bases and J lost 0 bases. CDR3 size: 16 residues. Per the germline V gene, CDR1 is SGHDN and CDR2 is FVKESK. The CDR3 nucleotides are TGTGCCAGCAGCCAAGAAGGGACAGGCTCCTACAATGAGCAGTTCTTC. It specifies CASSQEGTGSYNEQFF.

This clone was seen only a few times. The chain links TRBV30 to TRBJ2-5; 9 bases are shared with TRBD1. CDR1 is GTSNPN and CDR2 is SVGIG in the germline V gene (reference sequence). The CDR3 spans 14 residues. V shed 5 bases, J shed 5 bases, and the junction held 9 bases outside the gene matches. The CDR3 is CAWAVTGGMETQYF. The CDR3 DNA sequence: TGTGCCTGGGCAGTTACAGGGGGCATGGAGACCCAGTACTTC.

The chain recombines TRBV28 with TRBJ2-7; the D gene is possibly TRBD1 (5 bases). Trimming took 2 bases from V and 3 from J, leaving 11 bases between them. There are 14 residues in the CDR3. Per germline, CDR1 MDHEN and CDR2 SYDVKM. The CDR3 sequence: CASSLGGALYEQYF. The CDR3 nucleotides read TGTGCCAGCAGTTTAGGTGGGGCCCTCTACGAGCAGTACTTC.

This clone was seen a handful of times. CDR3 region: CASSSSFRVAEAFF. In nucleotides, the CDR3 is TGTGCCAGCAGTTCCTCCTTCAGGGTGGCTGAAGCTTTCTTT. This sequence joins TRBV28 and TRBJ1-1, with D tentatively TRBD1 (5 bases). Per the germline V gene, CDR1 is MDHEN and CDR2 is SYDVKM. The CDR3 length is 14 residues. Trimming took 4 bases from V and 6 from J, leaving 15 bases between them.

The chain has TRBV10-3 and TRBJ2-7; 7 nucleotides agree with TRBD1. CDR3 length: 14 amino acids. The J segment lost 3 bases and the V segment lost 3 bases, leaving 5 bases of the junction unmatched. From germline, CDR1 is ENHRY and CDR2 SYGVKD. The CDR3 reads CAISEARDSYEQYF. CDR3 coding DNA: TGTGCCATCAGTGAAGCTCGGGACAGCTACGAGCAGTACTTC.

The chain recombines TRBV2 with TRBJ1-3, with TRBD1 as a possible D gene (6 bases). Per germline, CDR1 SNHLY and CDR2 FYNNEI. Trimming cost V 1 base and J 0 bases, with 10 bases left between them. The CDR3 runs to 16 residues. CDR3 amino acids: CASSEGTANSGNTIYF. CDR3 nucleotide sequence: TGTGCCAGCAGTGAAGGGACAGCTAACTCTGGAAACACCATATATTTT.

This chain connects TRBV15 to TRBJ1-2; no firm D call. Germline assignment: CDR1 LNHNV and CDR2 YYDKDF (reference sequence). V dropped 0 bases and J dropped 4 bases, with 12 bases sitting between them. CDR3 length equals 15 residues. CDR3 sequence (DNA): TGTGCCACCAGCAGAGAAGATCCCGCTACCTATGGCTACACCTTC. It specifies CATSREDPATYGYTF.

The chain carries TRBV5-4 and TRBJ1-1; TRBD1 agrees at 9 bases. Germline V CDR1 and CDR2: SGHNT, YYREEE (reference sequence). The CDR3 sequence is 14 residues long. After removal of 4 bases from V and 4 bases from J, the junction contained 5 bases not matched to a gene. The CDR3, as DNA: TGTGCCAGCAGCCCGGGACAGGGAGTCACTGAAGCTTTCTTT. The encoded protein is CASSPGQGVTEAFF.

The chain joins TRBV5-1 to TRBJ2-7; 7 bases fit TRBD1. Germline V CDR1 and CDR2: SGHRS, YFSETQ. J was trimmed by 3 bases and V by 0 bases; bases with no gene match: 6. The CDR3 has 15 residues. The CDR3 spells CASSLVSGGDYEQYF. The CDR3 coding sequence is TGCGCCAGCAGCTTGGTCTCAGGGGGTGACTACGAGCAGTACTTC.

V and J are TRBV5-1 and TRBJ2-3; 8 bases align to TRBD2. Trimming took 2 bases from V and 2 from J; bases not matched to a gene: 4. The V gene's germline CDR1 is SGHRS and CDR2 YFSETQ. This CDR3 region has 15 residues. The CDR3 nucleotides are TGCGCCAGCAGCTTCGGCGGGGGGCCCACAGATACGCAGTATTTT. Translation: CASSFGGGPTDTQYF. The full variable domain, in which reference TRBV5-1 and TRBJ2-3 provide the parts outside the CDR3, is KAGVTQTPRYLIKTRGQQVTLSCSPISGHRSVSWYQQTPGQGLQFLFEYFSETQRNKGNFPGRFSGRQFSNSRSEMNVSTLELGDSALYLCASSFGGGPTDTQYFGPGTRLTVL.

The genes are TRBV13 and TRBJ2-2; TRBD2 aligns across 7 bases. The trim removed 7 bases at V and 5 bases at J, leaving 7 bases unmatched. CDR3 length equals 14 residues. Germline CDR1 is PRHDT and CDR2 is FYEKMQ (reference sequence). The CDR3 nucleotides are TGTGCCAGCAATGGGAGGGGAGGTACCGGGGAGCTGTTTTTT. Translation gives CASNGRGGTGELFF. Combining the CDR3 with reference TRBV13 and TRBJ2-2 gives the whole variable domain AAGVIQSPRHLIKEKRETATLKCYPIPRHDTVYWYQQGPGQDPQFLISFYEKMQSDKGSIPDRFSAQQFSDYHSELNMSSLELGDSALYFCASNGRGGTGELFFGEGSRLTVL.

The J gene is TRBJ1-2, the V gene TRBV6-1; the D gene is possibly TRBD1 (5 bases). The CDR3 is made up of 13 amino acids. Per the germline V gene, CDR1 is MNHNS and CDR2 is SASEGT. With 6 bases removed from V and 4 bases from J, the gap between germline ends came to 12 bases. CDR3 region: CASRTDTSYGYTF. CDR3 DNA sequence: TGTGCCAGCAGGACGGACACCAGCTATGGCTACACCTTC.

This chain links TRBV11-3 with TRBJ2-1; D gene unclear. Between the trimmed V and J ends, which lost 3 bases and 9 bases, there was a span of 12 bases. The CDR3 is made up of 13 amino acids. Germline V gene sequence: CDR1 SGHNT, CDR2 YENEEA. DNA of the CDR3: TGTGCCAGCAGCTTGCCAGGTTTATCTGAGCAGTTCTTC. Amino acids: CASSLPGLSEQFF.

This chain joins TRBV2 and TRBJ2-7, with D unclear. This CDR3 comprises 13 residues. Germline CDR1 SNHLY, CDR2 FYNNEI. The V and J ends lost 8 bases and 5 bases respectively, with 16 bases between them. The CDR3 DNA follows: TGTGCCAGCTCCGGCCCAGACTTCAACGAGCAGTACTTC. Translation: CASSGPDFNEQYF.

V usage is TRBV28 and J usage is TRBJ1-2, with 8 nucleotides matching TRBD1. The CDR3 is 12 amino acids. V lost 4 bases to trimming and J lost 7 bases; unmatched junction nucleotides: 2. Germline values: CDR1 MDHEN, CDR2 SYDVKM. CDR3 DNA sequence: TGTGCCAGCAGTTCCGACAGGGGTGGCTACACCTTC. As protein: CASSSDRGGYTF.

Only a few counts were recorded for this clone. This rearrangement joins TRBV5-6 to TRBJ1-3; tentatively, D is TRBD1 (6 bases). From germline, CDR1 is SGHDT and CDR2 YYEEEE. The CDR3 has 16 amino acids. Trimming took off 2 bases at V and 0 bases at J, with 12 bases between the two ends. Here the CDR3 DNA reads TGTGCCAGCAGCTTTCAGGGGCTGAGCTCTGGAAACACCATATATTTT. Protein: CASSFQGLSSGNTIYF.